A selection of T cell receptor beta chains follows, all from one sample in a study of blood T cell repertoires in COVID-19. The protocol was immunoSEQ multiplex PCR, while the TCRdb copy is restricted to in-frame clones and leaves out a portion. Altogether under 150,000 clones are present, roughly four fifths being singletons, with the ten largest covering 18%. The sequenced sample consisted of PBMCs or T cells enriched from blood (not recorded which). The origin of the receptors is a man younger than 40 who had recovered from COVID-19. CDR3s include the opening cysteine and the closing phenylalanine or tryptophan. The D gene is left open where the match is weak.

v_call	j_call	d_call	cdr3_aa
TRBV24-1	TRBJ2-3	TRBD2	CATSVSGGGATDTQYF
TRBV4-1	TRBJ2-1	TRBD2	CASSQDRRGAFYNEQFF
TRBV6-4	TRBJ2-1	TRBD2	CASSSGGANEQFF
TRBV29-1	TRBJ1-1	NA	CSVKTEMNTEAFF
TRBV10-2	TRBJ1-5	TRBD1	CASSEGGGGQPQHF
TRBV19	TRBJ2-2	TRBD1	CAGGTVNTGELFF
TRBV6-2/TRBV6-3	TRBJ1-5	TRBD1	CASSSPTGNQPQHF
TRBV19	TRBJ1-4	NA	CASSMSRGEKLFF
TRBV5-1	TRBJ2-5	NA	CASRRGERQETQYF
TRBV6-4	TRBJ2-1	NA	CASSDQGNEQFF
TRBV7-3	TRBJ2-2	TRBD2	CASSFLLAGDTGELFF
TRBV6-5	TRBJ2-2	TRBD2	CASISREANTGELFF
TRBV2	TRBJ2-1	NA	CASSGMSNRATYNEQFF
TRBV11-1	TRBJ2-7	TRBD2	CASSQGLAGYEQYF
TRBV5-1	TRBJ1-5	TRBD1	CASSQGQGERQPQHF
TRBV6-5	TRBJ1-3	TRBD1	CASSYSTGGSGNTIYF
TRBV27	TRBJ1-5	TRBD1	CASSPRQGVGGNQPQHF
TRBV27	TRBJ1-6	NA	CASRTVGQGLSPLHF
TRBV5-6	TRBJ2-7	NA	CASSLVRGASEQYF
TRBV25-1	TRBJ1-5	TRBD1	CASSDEGQGYQPQHF
TRBV7-9	TRBJ1-4	NA	CASSLARGGEEKLFF
TRBV6-5	TRBJ2-1	NA	CASSYSGGVHEQFF
TRBV5-1	TRBJ2-1	NA	CASSEPTGYEQFF
TRBV9	TRBJ2-3	TRBD2	CASSVEKASGNTDTQYF
TRBV9	TRBJ1-2	NA	CASSPGTNYGYTF
TRBV30	TRBJ1-1	NA	CAWRAGYLAEAFF
TRBV7-9	TRBJ1-2	TRBD1	CASSFSRDSEVLYGYTF
TRBV6-5	TRBJ2-5	NA	CASSFTDQETQYF
TRBV18	TRBJ1-5	NA	CASSRQSSNQPQHF
TRBV2	TRBJ1-5	NA	CASSPGANNQPQHF
TRBV7-2	TRBJ2-2	NA	CASSFDRWNTGELFF
TRBV2	TRBJ2-7	NA	CASTSGTPYEQYF
TRBV19	TRBJ1-4	TRBD1	CASTPDRGEGFDEKLFF
TRBV18	TRBJ1-1	TRBD1	CASSPIGQGRGEAFF
TRBV24-1	TRBJ1-5	NA	CATSETGSDQPQHF
TRBV29-1	TRBJ2-3	TRBD2	CSVEDWAGADTQYF
TRBV12-5	TRBJ2-1	NA	CASGLADKGALGHNEQFF
TRBV7-2	TRBJ1-2	TRBD1	CASSYGTGEGYTF
TRBV3-1/TRBV3-2	TRBJ2-1	TRBD1	CASSQVEDRAEQFF
TRBV7-9	TRBJ2-7	NA	CASSPLQTYEQYF
TRBV7-9	TRBJ1-4	NA	CASSLSDQGTNEKLFF
TRBV4-1	TRBJ1-5	TRBD1	CASSLAQGAVQPQHF
TRBV6-2/TRBV6-3	TRBJ2-4	TRBD1	CASSYPVGQGGNIQYF
TRBV27	TRBJ1-3	NA	CASSLGRAGNTIYF
TRBV6-5	TRBJ2-5	NA	CASSFRGQQETQYF
TRBV5-4	TRBJ2-3	TRBD2	CASSLSSGTRDTQYF
TRBV9	TRBJ1-2	TRBD1	CASSARDRNYGYTF
TRBV12-5	TRBJ2-7	NA	CASGFTQVDEQYF
TRBV7-9	TRBJ1-1	NA	CASSFQEARSTEAFF
TRBV19	TRBJ1-3	NA	CASSPRRSGNTIYF
TRBV9	TRBJ1-2	TRBD1	CASSPPDRGRGYTF
TRBV7-3	TRBJ1-6	NA	CASSLGGVEGSPLHF
TRBV6-1	TRBJ2-7	TRBD2	CASSGGRLAEYTYEQYF
TRBV7-6	TRBJ2-7	TRBD2	CASSSGLAGNYEQYF
TRBV10-1	TRBJ2-2	TRBD1	CATSGQGATGELFF
TRBV6-5	TRBJ1-2	NA	CASFGGGYTF